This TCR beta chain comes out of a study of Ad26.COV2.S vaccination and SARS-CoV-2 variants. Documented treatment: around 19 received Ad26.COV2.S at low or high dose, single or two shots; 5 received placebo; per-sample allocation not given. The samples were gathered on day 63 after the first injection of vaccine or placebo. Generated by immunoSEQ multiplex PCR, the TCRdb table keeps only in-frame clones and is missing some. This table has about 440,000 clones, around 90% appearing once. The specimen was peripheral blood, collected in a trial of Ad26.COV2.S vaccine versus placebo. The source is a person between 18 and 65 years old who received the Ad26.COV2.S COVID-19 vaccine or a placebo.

The DNA for the CDR3 is TGCGCCAGCAGCTCTTTCAAATGGGAGATCATGAACACTGAAGCTTTCTTT. The encoded protein is CASSSFKWEIMNTEAFF. The rearrangement uses TRBV5-1 and TRBJ1-1; D is unresolved. The V end was cut by 3 bases, the J end by 0 bases, with 18 bases between. This CDR3 has 17 residues. In germline, CDR1 is SGHRS, CDR2 YFSETQ.